This T cell receptor beta chain was retrieved from a study of CD4+ T cells in melanoma. The germline V gene has CDR1 SGHNT and CDR2 YYREEE (reference sequence). The V and J ends lost 1 base and 4 bases respectively, with 14 bases between them. The CDR3 extends over 15 amino acids. Findings and limits, study-wide: Reportedly, melanoma neoantigen-specific CD4+ T cells showed varied differentiation states. CD8+ T cell, macrophage and B cell function reportedly correlated with neoantigen-specific CD4+ T cells.

Of note for this clone: Its antigen is not identified.

Libraries were prepared by immunoSEQ multiplex PCR; TCRdb keeps only in-frame clonotypes and omits some of them. The sample has about 6,700 clones; approximately 66% are singletons. The sequenced sample was cells from a culture (not recorded whether cultured in vitro). The chain combines TRBV5-4 with TRBJ2-5; D perhaps matches TRBD1 (7 bases). This TCR was sampled from a human donor with melanoma. The CDR3 DNA reads as TGTGCCAGCAGCTTGAATGCAGGGGGGTCAGAGACCCAGTACTTC. Protein: CASSLNAGGSETQYF.